The 5 T cell receptor beta chains presented below share a single source sample, sequenced in a study of technical replicates of blood from a few donors. Repertoires were generated with immunoSEQ multiplex PCR, while TCRdb's copy carries only in-frame clones and drops some. The table has 85,000 to 95,000 clones, 96% seen once; the top ten hold approximately 0.35%. The sequencing sample was made of T cells isolated from PBMCs. These receptors all stem from a human donor in good health.

V gene TRBV29-1 combines with J gene TRBJ1-1; D ambiguous. V lost 2 bases, J lost 8 bases, and 9 bases lay in between. The CDR3 runs to 11 residues. Germline CDR1 is SQVTM and CDR2 is ANQGSEA. The CDR3 nucleotides read TGCAGCGTTGAAATACAGATCGAAGCTTTCTTT. This gives the protein CSVEIQIEAFF.

This chain connects TRBV19 to TRBJ2-7; tentative D call: TRBD1 (5 bases). Trimming cost V 9 bases and J 0 bases, with 12 bases left between them. Germline CDR1 reads LNHDA; CDR2 reads SQIVND (reference sequence). The CDR3 is 13 residues long. CDR3: CASQGFSSYEQYF. CDR3 DNA: TGTGCCAGCCAGGGTTTTAGCTCCTACGAGCAGTACTTC.

This sequence joins TRBV5-6 and TRBJ2-7, with 14 bases aligning to TRBD2. Germline V gene lookup returns CDR1 SGHDT and CDR2 YYEEEE. The CDR3 is 17 residues long. V shed 0 bases, J shed 0 bases, and the junction held 2 bases outside the gene matches. CDR3 bases: TGTGCCAGCAGCTTGGGACTAGCGGGAGGGCCCTCCTACGAGCAGTACTTC. Translated: CASSLGLAGGPSYEQYF.

The chain uses TRBV18 and TRBJ2-1; D is unclear. The germline gives CDR1 KGHSH, CDR2 LQKENI. Trimming shortened V by 0 bases and J by 6 bases, and 15 bases separated the two germline ends. The CDR3 length is 16 residues. The CDR3 sequence is CASSPPGLASPNEQFF. CDR3 in DNA: TGTGCCAGCTCACCACCTGGCTTGGCCTCACCCAATGAGCAGTTCTTC.

This chain links TRBV29-1 with TRBJ2-7; the D gene is possibly TRBD2 (5 bases). The CDR3 loop spans 15 amino acids. CDR1 is SQVTM, CDR2 ANQGSEA, per germline. V dropped 7 bases and J dropped 7 bases, with 26 bases sitting between them. The CDR3 DNA reads TGCAGCGCCTTCGGCGGGCCTCCGGGCTACTATGAGCAGTACTTC. It yields the protein CSAFGGPPGYYEQYF.